The rows below give T cell receptor beta chains drawn from one sample of a study of breast tumors, draining lymph nodes, adjacent tissues. Each CDR3 protein gets one entry after TCRdb re-called the multiplex PCR reads with MiXCR. The data show 200,000 or so distinct CDR3 sequences, 31% seen once. Specimen: axillary lymph node tissue. The receptors shown here come from a female donor with breast cancer. Some clones in this sample may be carry-over from other donors' samples. The CDR3 runs from the conserved cysteine through the conserved F or W. Each record gives: D gene, J gene, V gene, clone size, CDR3 DNA, CDR3 protein. A D gene is named only where the DNA matches it firmly. Some rows have no size entry. The others give once, few or many, or a class for an expanded clone.

>.|TRBJ1-5|TRBV7-7|.
TGTGCTAGTCCCAGCAATCAGCCCCAGCATTTT
CASPSNQPQHF
>.|TRBJ2-5|TRBV29-1|.
TGCAGCGTTGGAGATCAAGGGGTTGGAGAGACCCAGTACTTC
CSVGDQGVGETQYF
>TRBD1|TRBJ2-1|TRBV5-6|.
TGTGCCAGCAGCAGATACCTGGGACAGGTGTACAATGAGCAGTTCTTC
CASSRYLGQVYNEQFF
>.|TRBJ2-6|TRBV14|.
TGTGCCAGCAGCATATGGGCAGGGTACACTGGGGCCAACGTCCTGACTTTC
CASSIWAGYTGANVLTF
>.|TRBJ1-1|TRBV6-2/TRBV6-3|many
TGTGCCAGCAGTTACGGACCGGGGACTGAAGCTTTCTTT
CASSYGPGTEAFF
>.|TRBJ1-5|TRBV18|few
TGTGCCAGCTCACCGAAACCACAGGGCGATAGCAATCAGCCCCAGCATTTT
CASSPKPQGDSNQPQHF
>.|TRBJ2-3|TRBV20-1|many
TGCAGTGGCCTTCATGGAGATACGCAGTATTTT
CSGLHGDTQYF
>TRBD2|TRBJ2-7|TRBV20-1|many
TGCAGTGCCGTGCCATCGGGACTAGCTTACGAGCAGTACTTC
CSAVPSGLAYEQYF
>.|TRBJ2-7|TRBV5-1|few
TGCGCCAGCAGCCCGGGCGGGCTCCCCTACGAGCAGTACTTC
CASSPGGLPYEQYF
>.|TRBJ2-7|TRBV20-1|many
TGCAGTGCTAGTGCGTACGGACAAACGAACTACGAGCAGTACTTC
CSASAYGQTNYEQYF
>.|TRBJ1-3|TRBV2|.
TGTGCCGGTGACCCCGGGGGAGGCTCCGGAAACACCATATATTTT
CAGDPGGGSGNTIYF
>.|TRBJ1-2|TRBV6-6|.
TGTGCCAGCACCAAAACAGGGAAGGGTGGCTACACCTTC
CASTKTGKGGYTF
>.|TRBJ1-2|TRBV20-1|many
TGCAGTGCTAGAGATTCGAGTGGCGCTAACTATGGCTACACCTTC
CSARDSSGANYGYTF
>.|TRBJ1-1|TRBV7-2|.
TGTGCCAGCAGCTTAGCTCCGGGGATGAACACTGAAGCTTTCTTT
CASSLAPGMNTEAFF
>.|TRBJ2-3|TRBV20-1|many
TGCAGTGCTAGGGGTCCAGGGGATACGCAGTATTTT
CSARGPGDTQYF
>.|TRBJ1-3|TRBV6-5|few
TGTGCCAGCAGTCACTCGAGTACCCTGGGGAGGTCTGGAAACACCATATATTTT
CASSHSSTLGRSGNTIYF
>TRBD2|TRBJ2-5|TRBV20-1|many
TGCAGTGCTGAAAGACTAGCGGATCTCCAAGAGACCCAGTACTTC
CSAERLADLQETQYF
>TRBD1|TRBJ2-1|TRBV12-3/TRBV12-4|many
TGTGCCAGCAGGCCCGGGACAGGGGGTTATGAGCAGTTCTTC
CASRPGTGGYEQFF
>.|TRBJ1-5|TRBV6-2/TRBV6-3|many
TGTGCCAGCAGTTACGCTGGGATTCAGCCCCAGCATTTT
CASSYAGIQPQHF
>.|TRBJ2-6|TRBV20-1|.
TGCAGTGCTAGGGTCCCATTCTGCGCCAACGTCCTGACTTTC
CSARVPFCANVLTF
>.|TRBJ2-7|TRBV5-6|.
TGTGCCAGCAGCCGTGGGACGGCTGCCTACGAGCGGTACTTC
CASSRGTAAYERYF
>TRBD1|TRBJ2-5|TRBV11-2|.
TGTGCCAGCAGTCTATGGACAGGGGTAACCCAGTACTTC
CASSLWTGVTQYF
>.|TRBJ1-3|TRBV2|.
TGTGCCAGCAGTGTACGCAGAACCTCTGGAAACACCATATATTTT
CASSVRRTSGNTIYF
>.|TRBJ2-2|TRBV10-3|many
TGTGCCATCAGTGAGTTTAGCCCGAACACCGGGGAGCTGTTTTTT
CAISEFSPNTGELFF
>.|TRBJ1-2|TRBV28|many
TGTGCCAGCAGTCCGACGTTCATGAACTATGGCTACACCTTC
CASSPTFMNYGYTF
>TRBD1|TRBJ2-6|TRBV11-1|many
TGTGCCAGCAGCTTAGACGACAGGGCTGGGGCCAACGTCCTGACTTTC
CASSLDDRAGANVLTF
>TRBD2|TRBJ2-3|TRBV10-3|many
TGTGCCATCAGTGAGTCGACTAGCGATTTAAGCACAGATACGCAGTATTTT
CAISESTSDLSTDTQYF
>.|TRBJ2-5|TRBV7-8|.
TGTGCCAGCAGCTTAGCGGAGGGGCTGGCGGGACAAGAGACCCAGTACTTC
CASSLAEGLAGQETQYF
>.|TRBJ2-5|TRBV5-8|many
TGTGCCAGCAGCTTGGGGGCCCCCTCCCAAGAGACCCAGTACTTC
CASSLGAPSQETQYF
>.|TRBJ2-5|TRBV2|.
TGTGCCAGCAGTGGGGGACGGTCGGTAGAGACCCAGTACTTC
CASSGGRSVETQYF
>.|TRBJ2-3|TRBV10-2|many
TGCGCCAGTTCACGGGAACTCACAGATACGCAGTATTTT
CASSRELTDTQYF
>.|TRBJ2-7|TRBV20-1|.
TGCAGCACTAGAGATCAACAGGCGAACTACGAGCAGTACTTC
CSTRDQQANYEQYF
>.|TRBJ1-2|TRBV2|many
TGTGCCATCTCCTGGGGGAACTATGGCTACACCTTC
CAISWGNYGYTF
>.|TRBJ2-7|TRBV4-1|many
TGCGCCAGCAGCCAACGGGCGAACTCCTACGAGCAGTACTTC
CASSQRANSYEQYF
>TRBD2|TRBJ2-7|TRBV6-6|.
TGTGCCAGCAGTTCTGGACTAGCGGGAGGCCAGAGCTCCTACGAGCAGCACTTC
CASSSGLAGGQSSYEQHF
>TRBD1|TRBJ2-7|TRBV20-1|.
TGCAGTGCTAGAGATCGGGGACAGGGGACCTACGAGCAGTACTTC
CSARDRGQGTYEQYF
>.|TRBJ1-6|TRBV7-9|.
TGTGCCAGCAGCTTAGGACGGGGGCAAAATTCACCCCTCCACTTT
CASSLGRGQNSPLHF
>TRBD1|TRBJ1-2|TRBV28|few
TGTGCCAGCAGTACAGGGGGCGACCCCTATGGCTACACCTTC
CASSTGGDPYGYTF
>.|TRBJ1-5|TRBV30|.
TGTGCCTGGAGTCGAGGGGCCCTTAGTAATCAGCCCCAGCATTTT
CAWSRGALSNQPQHF
>.|TRBJ2-3|TRBV7-9|many
TGTGCCAGCAGCTCAGGACCCCCAGATACGCAGTATTTT
CASSSGPPDTQYF
>TRBD1|TRBJ1-1|TRBV19|.
TGTGCCAGTAGTATAAAGATCCTTCGTCCGGGACAGGGGGGGAACACTGAAGCTTTCTTT
CASSIKILRPGQGGNTEAFF
>.|TRBJ1-6|TRBV5-1|.
TGCGCCAGCAGCTTGGTAGGGAGTTCCTATAATTCACCCCTCCACTTT
CASSLVGSSYNSPLHF
>.|TRBJ2-5|TRBV2|.
TGTGCCAGCAGCGGGACGGCGGGAGAGACCCAGTACTTC
CASSGTAGETQYF
>.|TRBJ2-6|TRBV6-4|.
TGTGCCACCCCCACTTACGGGAGGGCCAACGTCCTGACTTTC
CATPTYGRANVLTF
>.|TRBJ2-6|TRBV5-1|.
TGCGCCAGCAGGAATCATCATCGACAGGGGGCCAACGTCCTGACTTTC
CASRNHHRQGANVLTF
>TRBD1|TRBJ2-4|TRBV27|.
TGTGCCAGCAGTCCGCGGACAGGGATTGTGGACATTCAGTACTTC
CASSPRTGIVDIQYF